This TCR beta chain is from a study of T cell repertoires in cytomegalovirus infection. TCRdb fed the reads into MiXCR, producing one record per CDR3 protein. The sample has roughly 760,000 distinct CDR3 sequences; 35% are singletons. In germline, CDR1 is MGHRA, CDR2 YSYEKL. This CDR3 region has 16 residues. With V trimmed by 2 bases and J by 2 bases, 8 bases remained unmatched. The origin of this receptor is a human donor in good health (CMV status not recorded). Some clones in this sample may be carry-over from other donors' samples. The J gene is TRBJ1-2, the V gene TRBV4-1; the match to TRBD1 covers 7 bases. The specimen sequenced was PBMCs. This CDR3 is CASSQLTGRGNYGYTF. CDR3 in DNA: TGCGCCAGCAGCCAATTGACAGGGAGGGGAAACTATGGCTACACCTTC.